The present T cell receptor (beta chain) was sequenced within a study of blood T cells in healthy people across ages. CDR3 length: 15 residues. The V and J ends lost 2 bases and 9 bases, in that order; junction bases with no gene match: 9. Germline V gene data show CDR1 as SGHTA and CDR2 as FQGTGA. In regard to this clonotype: The target antigen is unknown.

Through a sample-barcoded 5' primer and a J-beta primer mix, a second PCR was run for roughly 6 to 11 cycles. Tags on each cDNA molecule came from a template-switch adaptor with 12 random nucleotides. TCRdb re-called the 5' RACE reads with MiXCR, one entry per CDR3 protein. The profile shows some 1.8 million distinct CDR3 sequences, approximately 40% of them singletons. General study points: It was held that the diversity estimates obtained from one million T cells were underestimates. Fewer expanded clones and more diversity marked long-lived versus aged donors.

The source of this sequence is a human donor in good health. The V call is TRBV7-3, the J call TRBJ2-1; 8 bases fit TRBD2. Sequenced sample: blood. CDR3 sequence: CASSLRGGTNTEQFF. The CDR3 DNA reads TGTGCCAGCAGCTTACGGGGGGGAACCAACACTGAGCAGTTCTTC. The full variable domain, in which reference TRBV7-3 and TRBJ2-1 provide the parts outside the CDR3, is GAGVSQTPSNKVTEKGKYVELRCDPISGHTALYWYRQSLGQGPEFLIYFQGTGAADDSGLPNDRFFAVRPEGSVSTLKIQRTERGDSAVYLCASSLRGGTNTEQFFGPGTRLTVL.